This is a list of T cell receptor beta chains from one sample in a study of a mutant IDH1 vaccine in newly diagnosed glioma. Profiled with immunoSEQ multiplex PCR; TCRdb holds only in-frame clones, not every one. The sample shows fewer than 35,000 clones, 90% of them seen only once. Their antigens are not known. The sample in question was PBMCs, obtained from a glioma patient whose treatment included an IDH1 peptide vaccine. These TCRs come from a young man with glioma. CDR3s leave out the opening cysteine and the closing phenylalanine or tryptophan.

TRBJ1-5,TRBV7-2,ASSPTGGRQPQH
TRBJ2-7,TRBV9,ASSPTTSGMAQQY
TRBJ1-1,TRBV9,ASSGIRNTEAF
TRBJ2-6,TRBV2,ATAPMGSGANVLT
TRBJ1-4,TRBV4-3,ASSQGGWGSWEKLF
TRBJ2-7,TRBV4-2,ASSQEGVAGPYEQY
TRBJ1-3,TRBV4-3,ASSQGPVVSGNTIY
TRBJ2-1,TRBV2,ASRRTSGRALGGEQF
TRBJ1-4,TRBV2,ASSVGSGNEKLF
TRBJ1-4,TRBV20-1,SARDGRGLF
TRBJ1-1,TRBV30,AWSVRRVEAF
TRBJ2-7,TRBV4-2,ASSYGTSGTYEQY
TRBJ1-1,TRBV2,ASSEALGGEAF
TRBJ2-5,TRBV6-5,ASSSWGRAVETQY
TRBJ2-7,TRBV7-2,ASSLAQQDLSEQY
TRBJ1-1,TRBV6-5,ASSYSGGGTEAF
TRBJ1-6,TRBV25-1,ASSELGSPLH
TRBJ1-5,TRBV4-2,ASSPKGAGYSNQPQH
TRBJ2-3,TRBV29-1,SVATGVSTDTQY
TRBJ1-1,TRBV29-1,SVDAPGGVNTEAF
TRBJ1-1,TRBV28,ASRAGFTEAF
TRBJ1-1,TRBV9,ASSAGTMNTEAF
TRBJ1-1,TRBV20-1,SALGQGEAF